This T cell receptor beta chain appears in the sequencing data of a study of blood T cell repertoires in COVID-19. Using immunoSEQ multiplex PCR, the repertoire was profiled, and TCRdb retains in-frame clones only, with some absent. This table holds around 170,000 clones, 84% found once. The trim removed 3 bases at V and 3 bases at J, leaving 10 bases unmatched. Germline lookup yields CDR1 KGHSH and CDR2 LQKENI. The CDR3 sequence is 19 residues long. This clone came up once. The TCR comes from a young man with active or convalescent COVID-19. The rearrangement uses TRBV18 and TRBJ2-4; 14 bases fit TRBD2. The sequencing input was peripheral blood. CDR3 loop: CASSPPGLAGVWDKNIQYF. The CDR3 region has the DNA TGTGCCAGCTCACCCCCGGGACTAGCGGGAGTTTGGGACAAAAACATTCAGTACTTC. Full variable domain (outside the CDR3, taken from reference TRBV18 and TRBJ2-4): NAGVMQNPRHLVRRRGQEARLRCSPMKGHSHVYWYRQLPEEGLKFMVYLQKENIIDESGMPKERFSAEFPKEGPSILRIQQVVRGDSAAYFCASSPPGLAGVWDKNIQYFGAGTRLSVL.